The rows below give T cell receptor beta chains drawn from one sample of a study of Ad26.COV2.S vaccination and SARS-CoV-2 variants. Libraries were prepared by immunoSEQ multiplex PCR; TCRdb keeps only in-frame clonotypes and omits some of them. The sample includes over 450,000 clones, nearly 90% of them seen just once. This sample comprised peripheral blood, obtained in a trial of Ad26.COV2.S vaccine versus placebo. The receptors shown here come from a person aged 18 to 65 who received the Ad26.COV2.S COVID-19 vaccine or a placebo. CDR3s include the opening cysteine and the closing phenylalanine or tryptophan. A D gene is named only where the DNA matches it firmly. Not all rows give a size; the values are once, few, many and, for expanded clones, a class.

j_gene | abundance | d_gene | v_gene | CDR3nt | CDR3aa
TRBJ1-5 | . | . | TRBV18 | TGTGCCAGCTCACCTGTAAAGTCCGGACAGCCCCAGCATTTT | CASSPVKSGQPQHF
TRBJ1-6 | . | . | TRBV3-1/TRBV3-2 | TGTGCCAGCAGCCAAGTAGAATTTTCACCCCTCCACTTT | CASSQVEFSPLHF
TRBJ2-5 | once | . | TRBV21-1 | TGTGCCAGCAGCAAAGATAGGCTGCAAGAGACCCAGTACTTC | CASSKDRLQETQYF
TRBJ1-4 | . | TRBD1 | TRBV30 | TGTGCCTGGAGTTTACCGACAGGGACGGGTGAAAAACTGTTTTTT | CAWSLPTGTGEKLFF
TRBJ2-2 | . | . | TRBV4-3 | TGCGCCAGCAGCCAAGATCACTGGCGGGGAAACACCGGGGAGCTGTTTTTT | CASSQDHWRGNTGELFF
TRBJ2-7 | once | . | TRBV11-2 | TGTGCCAGCAGCTTACGGGGGGCATCGGGCTACGAGCAGTACTTC | CASSLRGASGYEQYF
TRBJ2-2 | once | . | TRBV6-5 | TGTGCCAGCATCGCAATCGGGGAGAACACCGGGGAGCTGTTTTTT | CASIAIGENTGELFF
TRBJ1-1 | . | . | TRBV6-2/TRBV6-3 | TGTGCCAGCAGTACCGACCGCACTGAAGCTTTCTTT | CASSTDRTEAFF
TRBJ2-7 | . | . | TRBV7-8 | TGTGCCAGCAGCTTAGTTCTAGGGCAGGGGAGCGAGCAGTACTTC | CASSLVLGQGSEQYF
TRBJ2-1 | . | . | TRBV2 | TGTGCCAATCAGAAGATCCCCTACAATGAGCAGTTCTTC | CANQKIPYNEQFF
TRBJ1-3 | . | . | TRBV3-1/TRBV3-2 | TGTGCCAGCAGCCAAGCCTCGCGGGGCGCTGGAAACACCATATATTTT | CASSQASRGAGNTIYF
TRBJ1-2 | once | . | TRBV13 | TGTGCCAGCAGCTTACTTTCAGGAGCTCGTGGCTACACCTTC | CASSLLSGARGYTF
TRBJ2-7 | . | . | TRBV4-1 | TGCGCCAGCAGCCAAAGCGGGCTGGGCAGATCCTACGAGCAGTACTTC | CASSQSGLGRSYEQYF
TRBJ2-2 | few | TRBD1 | TRBV18 | TGTGCCAGCTCACCAGACAGGGGCGGGGAGCTGTTTTTT | CASSPDRGGELFF
TRBJ2-2 | . | . | TRBV27 | TGTGCCAGCAGTTTCCGATATAACACCGGGGAGCTGTTTTTT | CASSFRYNTGELFF
TRBJ1-5 | . | . | TRBV18 | TGTGCCAGCTCAACCGACGGGGATCAGCCCCAGCATTTT | CASSTDGDQPQHF
TRBJ1-1 | . | . | TRBV10-3 | TGTGCCATCAGTGGCTGGACAGTACCGAACACTGAAGCTTTCTTT | CAISGWTVPNTEAFF
TRBJ2-7 | . | TRBD1 | TRBV3-1/TRBV3-2 | TGTGCCAGCAGCCACCTGACAGGGGGAAGGGACGAGCAGTACTTC | CASSHLTGGRDEQYF
TRBJ1-1 | few | . | TRBV6-2/TRBV6-3 | TGTGCCAGCAGTTACTCGTTGCGCAGTGAAGCTTTCTTT | CASSYSLRSEAFF
TRBJ2-7 | . | . | TRBV21-1 | TGTGCCAGCAGCAAAGGAGGTGAGCAGTACTTC | CASSKGGEQYF
TRBJ1-2 | once | TRBD1 | TRBV6-5 | TGTGCCAGCAGTTACGAGGACAGGGGGCCCGATGGCTACACCTTC | CASSYEDRGPDGYTF
TRBJ2-1 | . | TRBD1 | TRBV30 | TGTGCCTGGAGTGTCATAGGGGGCTGGAATGAGCAGTTCTTC | CAWSVIGGWNEQFF
TRBJ1-1 | . | . | TRBV7-2 | TGTGCCAGCAGCTTATTGCGTAAGACTGAAGCTTTCTTT | CASSLLRKTEAFF
TRBJ1-5 | once | TRBD1 | TRBV19 | TGTGCCACCCAAAGTGGACAGGGAAGTCAGCCCCAGCATTTT | CATQSGQGSQPQHF
TRBJ2-4 | . | TRBD2 | TRBV7-8 | TGTGCCAGCAGGTCAGGGCGGCTAGCGGACATTCAGTACTTC | CASRSGRLADIQYF
TRBJ2-3 | . | . | TRBV20-1 | TGCAGTGCTAGTCTGGTCCCCATCCCGCAGTATTTT | CSASLVPIPQYF
TRBJ1-1 | few | . | TRBV25-1 | TGTGCCAGCAGTGGCTGGAACACTGAAGCTTTCTTT | CASSGWNTEAFF
TRBJ2-5 | once | . | TRBV7-7 | TGTGCTAGCAGCCCAGGGAGAGGGTTAAAGAGAGAGACCCAGTACTTC | CASSPGRGLKRETQYF
TRBJ2-7 | . | TRBD1 | TRBV28 | TGTGCCAGCAGTCGACTTAGGGCAGGGGGCTCCTACGAGCAGTACTTC | CASSRLRAGGSYEQYF
TRBJ1-1 | . | TRBD1 | TRBV24-1 | TGTGCCACCAGTGTAATGGGACAGAAGTCCCCGGGTGCTCTTAACACTGAAGCTTTCTTT | CATSVMGQKSPGALNTEAFF
TRBJ1-6 | . | . | TRBV3-1/TRBV3-2 | TGTGCCAGCAGCCAGGGTCCCTATAATTCACCCCTCCACTTT | CASSQGPYNSPLHF
TRBJ2-7 | . | . | TRBV15 | TGTGCCACCAGCAGAGACCGGGGGCTGGGGGAGCAGTACTTC | CATSRDRGLGEQYF
TRBJ2-1 | . | . | TRBV9 | TGTGCCAGCAGCCCAGGGGTCCAGGGCAATGAGCAGTTCTTC | CASSPGVQGNEQFF
TRBJ1-4 | . | . | TRBV6-5 | TGTGCCAGCAGTTACTCGAGGATTGAAAAACTGTTTTTT | CASSYSRIEKLFF
TRBJ1-4 | . | . | TRBV10-3 | TGTGCCATCAGTGAGTCATTTCCAGTTGCGGCTAATGAAAAACTGTTTTTT | CAISESFPVAANEKLFF
TRBJ1-4 | once | . | TRBV6-6 | TGTGCCAGCAGCGACTCGAAGGGGCTCGATGAAAAACTGTTTTTT | CASSDSKGLDEKLFF
TRBJ1-2 | . | . | TRBV19 | TGTGCCAGTAGTGTCAGGATAACTAACCTTTATGGCTACACCTTC | CASSVRITNLYGYTF
TRBJ2-7 | . | . | TRBV6-6 | TGTGCCAGCAGCGCCGCCAAAGAGGTAACCTACGAGCAGTACTTC | CASSAAKEVTYEQYF
TRBJ2-7 | . | TRBD1 | TRBV5-6 | TGTGCCAGCAGCTTGGTAGGGACAGGGCCCTACGAGCAGTACTTC | CASSLVGTGPYEQYF
TRBJ1-2 | . | TRBD1 | TRBV27 | TGTGCCAGCAGTGGTACGACAGGGTCGAACTATGGCTACACCTTC | CASSGTTGSNYGYTF
TRBJ1-1 | . | . | TRBV27 | TGTGCCAGCAACCAAGGCGGGAACACTGAAGCTTTCTTT | CASNQGGNTEAFF
TRBJ2-1 | once | TRBD2 | TRBV3-1/TRBV3-2 | TGTGCCAGCAGGCCTTCGGGCGGGAGCTCCTACAATGAGCAGTTCTTC | CASRPSGGSSYNEQFF
TRBJ2-5 | . | TRBD1 | TRBV6-5 | TGTGCCAGCAGGGGAACAGGGGTCGGGAAGACCCAGTACTTC | CASRGTGVGKTQYF
TRBJ2-5 | . | . | TRBV18 | TGTGCCAGCTTTGGGGGAAGGCAAGAGACCCAGTACTTC | CASFGGRQETQYF
TRBJ1-1 | . | . | TRBV30 | TGTGCCTGGAGTCCCGGGACCACTGAAGCTTTCTTT | CAWSPGTTEAFF
TRBJ2-1 | . | . | TRBV7-9 | TGTGCCAGCAGCCCCCGGACAGCCTTAAACAATGAGCAGTTCTTC | CASSPRTALNNEQFF
TRBJ2-3 | . | . | TRBV7-3 | TGTGCCAGCAGCTTAACGTCGGTATTTTCAGATACGCAGTATTTT | CASSLTSVFSDTQYF
TRBJ2-7 | . | . | TRBV7-9 | TGTGCCAGCTCCCTCCTGGGCCGCGAGCAGTACTTC | CASSLLGREQYF
TRBJ1-3 | . | . | TRBV9 | TGTGCCAGCGGGGCGGGTATAGCCCCTGGAAACACCATATATTTT | CASGAGIAPGNTIYF
TRBJ2-4 | . | TRBD2 | TRBV4-1 | TGCGCCAGCAGCCAAGTCGATTCCGGGACTAGCGTTAAACTAGCCAAAAACATTCAGTACTTC | CASSQVDSGTSVKLAKNIQYF
TRBJ1-1 | . | . | TRBV7-2 | TGTGCCAGCAGCGTCTCAGTGAACACTGAAGCTTTCTTT | CASSVSVNTEAFF
TRBJ2-6 | once | . | TRBV7-9 | TGTGCCAGCAGCTTAGGACAACAGGTATTTCGGGCCAACGTCCTGACTTTC | CASSLGQQVFRANVLTF
TRBJ1-5 | . | . | TRBV2 | TGTGCCAGCAGTGATCTAAGGTGGGGCGATCAGCCCCAGCATTTT | CASSDLRWGDQPQHF